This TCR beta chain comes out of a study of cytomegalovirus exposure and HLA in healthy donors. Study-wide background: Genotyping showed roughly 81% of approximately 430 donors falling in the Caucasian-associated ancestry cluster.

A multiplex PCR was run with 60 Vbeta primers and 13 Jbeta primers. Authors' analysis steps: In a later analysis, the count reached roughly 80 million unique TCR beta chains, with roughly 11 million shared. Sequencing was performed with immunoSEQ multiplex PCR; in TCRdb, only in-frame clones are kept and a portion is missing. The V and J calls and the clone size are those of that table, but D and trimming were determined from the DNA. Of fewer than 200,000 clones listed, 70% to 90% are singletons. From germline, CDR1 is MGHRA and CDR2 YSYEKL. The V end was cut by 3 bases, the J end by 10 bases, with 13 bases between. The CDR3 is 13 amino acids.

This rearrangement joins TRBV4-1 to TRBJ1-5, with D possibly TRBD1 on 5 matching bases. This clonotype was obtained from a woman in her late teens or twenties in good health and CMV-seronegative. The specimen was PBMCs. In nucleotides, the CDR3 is TGCGCCAGCAGCCACCTGAACAGGAGTCCCCAGCATTTT. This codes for CASSHLNRSPQHF.